A single sample gave rise to the 17 T cell receptor beta chains below, sequenced in a study of CD8 T cells in Susac syndrome. A quantity of roughly 0.5 to 1 ug RNA underwent reverse transcription using random hexamers. TCRdb analysed the immunoSEQ multiplex PCR reads with MiXCR anew, one entry per CDR3 protein. The data show 100,000 to 150,000 distinct CDR3 sequences, 80% to 85% seen once. The sequencing input was CD8+ T cells from PBMCs. The receptor source for this set is a human donor with multiple sclerosis.

The chain uses TRBV5-4 and TRBJ1-5, with 9 bases matching TRBD1. V was pared by 4 bases and J by 6 bases, with 5 bases of the junction left unmatched. Per germline, CDR1 SGHNT and CDR2 YYREEE (reference sequence). This CDR3 contains 14 residues. The DNA of the CDR3 is TGTGCCAGCAGCCTGGGACAGGGACCTCAGCCCCAGCATTTT. This gives the protein CASSLGQGPQPQHF.

The rearrangement uses TRBV7-9 and TRBJ2-2; 9 bases line up with TRBD1. Germline trimming cut 3 bases from V and 6 bases from J; bases unmatched to any gene: 8. The CDR3 covers 16 residues. The germline V gene has CDR1 SEHNR and CDR2 FQNEAQ (reference sequence). The CDR3 nucleotides are TGTGCCAGCAGCTTCCTGGGACAGGGTTATCCCGGGGAGCTGTTTTTT. The encoded protein is CASSFLGQGYPGELFF.

The V call is TRBV7-9, the J call TRBJ1-1; 7 nucleotides line up with TRBD1. The trim removed 5 bases at V and 8 bases at J, leaving 8 bases unmatched. CDR1 and CDR2 from the germline V gene are SEHNR and FQNEAQ (reference sequence). The CDR3 is made up of 13 amino acids. The CDR3 nucleotides are TGTGCCAGCAGCCGGGACAGCTACCCCGAAGCTTTCTTT. It specifies CASSRDSYPEAFF. The complete variable domain, with remaining parts taken from reference TRBV7-9 and TRBJ1-1, reads DTGVSQNPRHKITKRGQNVTFRCDPISEHNRLYWYRQTLGQGPEFLTYFQNEAQLEKSRLLSDRFSAERPKGSFSTLEIQRTEQGDSAMYLCASSRDSYPEAFFGQGTRLTVV.

The chain links TRBV2 to TRBJ1-5, with D perhaps matching TRBD1 (5 bases). Germline V gene sequence: CDR1 SNHLY, CDR2 FYNNEI. The CDR3 consists of 16 residues. V lost 6 bases and J 2 bases, leaving 17 bases between the germline ends. The CDR3 region is CASSSGGGMGNQPQHF. In DNA form, the CDR3 reads TGTGCCAGCAGCAGCGGTGGGGGAATGGGCAATCAGCCCCAGCATTTT. Full variable domain (outside the CDR3, taken from reference TRBV2 and TRBJ1-5): EPEVTQTPSHQVTQMGQEVILRCVPISNHLYFYWYRQILGQKVEFLVSFYNNEISEKSEIFDDQFSVERPDGSNFTLKIRSTKLEDSAMYFCASSSGGGMGNQPQHFGDGTRLSIL.

This chain links TRBV7-2 with TRBJ2-3; 8 bases align to TRBD2. The germline V gene has CDR1 SGHTA and CDR2 FQGNSA. The CDR3 covers 16 residues. Trimming removed 3 bases from V and 0 bases from J; junction bases left unmatched: 5. The chain's CDR3 is CASSFGLATSTDTQYF. The DNA of the CDR3 is TGTGCCAGCAGCTTCGGACTAGCTACTAGCACAGATACGCAGTATTTT.

J is TRBJ2-5 and V is TRBV13; D may be TRBD1 or TRBD2 (5 bases each). Germline values: CDR1 PRHDT, CDR2 FYEKMQ (reference sequence). The length of the CDR3 is 15 residues. The V gene lost 0 bases and the J gene lost 5 bases, with 13 bases spanning the gap. The CDR3 here is CASSLGGTSSETQYF. The CDR3 coding sequence is TGTGCCAGCAGCTTAGGAGGGACCAGTTCGGAGACCCAGTACTTC.

The rearrangement uses TRBV19 and TRBJ1-1; D unclear. Trimming cost V 4 bases and J 2 bases, with 8 bases left between them. The CDR3 sequence is 13 residues long. Germline CDR1 LNHDA, CDR2 SQIVND (reference sequence). CDR3 loop: CASSNAGNTEAFF. The DNA of the CDR3 is TGTGCCAGTAGTAACGCTGGAAACACTGAAGCTTTCTTT.

This clonotype was counted a single time. This CDR3 reads CASNFARGDDYGYTF. The CDR3 DNA reads TGTGCCAGCAACTTTGCCCGGGGGGATGACTATGGCTACACCTTC. The genes are TRBV7-9 and TRBJ1-2, with a weak D call TRBD1 (5 bases). Deletions cut 7 bases from V and 3 bases from J, with 18 bases between. This CDR3 is built from 15 residues. The germline V gene has CDR1 SEHNR and CDR2 FQNEAQ (reference sequence).

The chain uses TRBV6-5 and TRBJ2-3; no definite D call. This CDR3 is built from 14 residues. Germline CDR1 and CDR2: MNHEY and SVGAGI. The germline V and J ends were trimmed by 0 bases and 5 bases, with 9 bases remaining between them. This CDR3 is CASSYSSGQDTQYF. In nucleotides, the CDR3 is TGTGCCAGCAGTTACTCCTCCGGTCAAGATACGCAGTATTTT.

The chain is built from TRBV27 and TRBJ1-4; D is perhaps TRBD1 (6 bases). The CDR3 totals 15 residues. Germline V CDR1 and CDR2: MNHEY, SMNVEV (reference sequence). Trimming stripped 5 bases from V and 5 bases from J, with 15 bases between. CDR3 coding DNA: TGTGCCAGCAGTGTCGGACAGCCATGGAATGAAAAACTGTTTTTT. It translates to CASSVGQPWNEKLFF.

The chain combines TRBV7-2 with TRBJ1-5; tentative D call: TRBD1 (5 bases). V dropped 5 bases and J dropped 1 base, with 18 bases sitting between them. From germline, CDR1 is SGHTA and CDR2 FQGNSA. The CDR3 contains 17 residues. The CDR3 DNA sequence: TGTGCCAGCAGCCCGGGACCCTACCATGGAAGCAATCAGCCCCAGCATTTT. Translating gives CASSPGPYHGSNQPQHF.

The chain joins TRBV12-3 or TRBV12-4 to TRBJ2-3; D gene unclear. Trimming shortened V by 4 bases and J by 4 bases, and 9 bases separated the two germline ends. This CDR3 has 13 amino acids. This CDR3 reads CASSWGFSDTQYF. In DNA, the CDR3 is TGTGCCAGCAGTTGGGGTTTTTCAGATACGCAGTATTTT.

CDR3: CASSGTHTEAFF. Here the CDR3 DNA reads TGTGCCAGCAGCGGAACCCACACTGAAGCTTTCTTT. V is TRBV28 and J is TRBJ1-1, with unresolved D. Germline CDR1 reads MDHEN; CDR2 reads SYDVKM. V dropped 6 bases and J dropped 3 bases, with 8 bases sitting between them. The CDR3 is made up of 12 amino acids.

The chain is built from TRBV19 and TRBJ1-2; 7 bases fit TRBD1. Germline CDR1 LNHDA, CDR2 SQIVND (reference sequence). V lost 1 base, J lost 4 bases, and 6 bases stayed unmatched. This CDR3 comprises 15 residues. CDR3 sequence: CASSIVGGGSYGYTF. Here the CDR3 DNA reads TGTGCCAGTAGTATAGTCGGAGGGGGCTCCTATGGCTACACCTTC.

J is TRBJ2-2 and V is TRBV30; 7 nucleotides agree with TRBD1. V trimming: 6 bases; J trimming: 4 bases; junction bases outside the gene matches: 5. The CDR3 covers 13 residues. Per germline, CDR1 GTSNPN and CDR2 SVGIG (reference sequence). CDR3 nucleotides: TGTGCCTGTGACAGGGTGGGCACCGGGGAGCTGTTTTTT. Translating it yields CACDRVGTGELFF.

This clonotype has just a few counts. The CDR3 here is CASSPQGGYGTDTQYF. Here the CDR3 DNA reads TGCGCCAGCAGCCCACAGGGGGGATATGGCACAGATACGCAGTATTTT. This chain uses TRBV4-1 with TRBJ2-3, with TRBD1 identical over 8 bases. The CDR3 is 16 amino acids. J gave up 1 base and V 4 bases, and 7 bases lay outside the gene matches. Germline CDR1 and CDR2: MGHRA and YSYEKL.

This clonotype was seen once. This sequence joins TRBV10-3 and TRBJ1-1; no clear D. The CDR3 length is 12 residues. Germline V lookup: CDR1 ENHRY, CDR2 SYGVKD. V shed 2 bases and J shed 8 bases, with 9 bases lying between them. The CDR3 sequence: CAISEPQEEAFF. The CDR3 bases are TGTGCCATCAGTGAGCCTCAGGAGGAAGCTTTCTTT.